Presented here are 10 T cell receptor beta chains from one specimen sequenced in a study of shared clonotypes between healthy human individuals (dated by TCRdb to 2020 to 2022). The receptor library was made with the immunoSEQ multiplex PCR assay. TCRdb limited this immuneACCESS table to in-frame rearrangements with V and J called. A share of clones is missing; checked studies link under half to unresolved V genes, and the rest is unexplained. Within this sample are about 980,000 clones, with roughly 72% of them counted one time only. 1.5% of the sample is held by the ten biggest clonotypes. Sample: memory CD4+ T cells sorted from blood. What this sample's cell subset or site label stands for: CD45RA-negative fraction. The receptors stem from a man aged 18 to 30 in good health.

The genes are TRBV7-3 and TRBJ2-3, with 11 bases fitting TRBD2. The CDR3 consists of 16 residues. The germline CDR1 and CDR2 sequences are SGHTA and FQGTGA. The ends lost 3 bases at V and 6 bases at J; junction bases unmatched: 8. CDR3 protein: CASSLGASGGRDTQYF. The DNA of the CDR3 is TGTGCCAGCAGCTTGGGAGCTAGCGGGGGGAGGGATACGCAGTATTTT. Looking up the rest from reference TRBV7-3 and TRBJ2-3 gives the full variable domain: GAGVSQTPSNKVTEKGKYVELRCDPISGHTALYWYRQSLGQGPEFLIYFQGTGAADDSGLPNDRFFAVRPEGSVSTLKIQRTERGDSAVYLCASSLGASGGRDTQYFGPGTRLTVL.

The sample holds a few counts of this clone. The CDR3 is CASRQYSGNTIYF. The DNA for the CDR3 is TGTGCCAGCAGACAGTACTCTGGAAACACCATATATTTT. V is TRBV25-1 and J is TRBJ1-3; D is unresolved. The V end lost 6 bases, the J end lost 0 bases, and 6 bases lay between the germline ends. Germline-derived CDR1 and CDR2 are MGHDK and SYGVNS. This CDR3 region has 13 residues.

The V and J genes are TRBV6-1 and TRBJ1-1, with D perhaps TRBD1 (5 bases). This CDR3 has 13 residues. Germline V gene sequence: CDR1 MNHNS, CDR2 SASEGT. Trimming cost V 6 bases and J 3 bases, with 11 bases left between them. In DNA, the CDR3 is TGTGCCAGCAGCTATGGGGCGTACACTGAAGCTTTCTTT. This translates into CASSYGAYTEAFF.

A single count supports this clone. This rearrangement joins TRBV6-6 to TRBJ1-3, with 9 bases lining up with TRBD1. V lost 7 bases, J lost 0 bases, and 4 bases stayed unmatched. The CDR3 runs to 15 residues. Germline CDR1 is MNHNY and CDR2 is SVGAGI (reference sequence). CDR3 protein: CASNRQGDSGNTIYF. The CDR3 region has the DNA TGTGCCAGCAACAGACAGGGGGACTCTGGAAACACCATATATTTT.

This clone occurred once. This sequence joins TRBV6-6 and TRBJ2-2; D gene unclear. CDR1 is MNHNY and CDR2 is SVGAGI in the germline V gene (reference sequence). Between the trimmed V and J ends, which lost 2 bases and 2 bases, there was a span of 3 bases. The CDR3 covers 13 residues. The CDR3, as DNA: TGTGCCAGCAGTTACCACAACACCGGGGAGCTGTTTTTT. This sequence encodes CASSYHNTGELFF.

This clone was counted once. The V gene is TRBV30, the J gene TRBJ1-6; D remains unclear. Germline CDR1 reads GTSNPN; CDR2 reads SVGIG (reference sequence). The CDR3 sequence is 14 residues long. Trimming left V 3 bases short and J 10 bases short, with 16 bases between. Written as DNA, the CDR3 is TGTGCCTGGAGCGAGGGTCAGGCTGACTCACCCCTCCACTTT. Its translation: CAWSEGQADSPLHF.

The chain employs TRBV5-1 and TRBJ2-7; D gene ambiguous. Germline assignment: CDR1 SGHRS and CDR2 YFSETQ. This CDR3 is 13 amino acids long. V was clipped by 1 base and J by 1 base, with 6 bases between them. CDR3 in DNA: TGCGCCAGCAGCTTGTCGGAATCCTACGAGCAGTACTTC. Its protein product is CASSLSESYEQYF. Based on the CDR3 plus reference TRBV5-1 and TRBJ2-7, the full variable domain is KAGVTQTPRYLIKTRGQQVTLSCSPISGHRSVSWYQQTPGQGLQFLFEYFSETQRNKGNFPGRFSGRQFSNSRSEMNVSTLELGDSALYLCASSLSESYEQYFGPGTRLTVT.

This chain links TRBV5-6 with TRBJ2-3, with 12 bases aligning to TRBD2. The CDR3 consists of 15 residues. The germline V gene encodes CDR1 SGHDT and CDR2 YYEEEE. J lost 3 bases, V lost 5 bases, and 4 bases had no gene match. In nucleotides, the CDR3 is TGTGCCAGCAGGCTAGCGGGGGGGCTGACAGATACGCAGTATTTT. Its translation: CASRLAGGLTDTQYF.

V gene TRBV7-6 combines with J gene TRBJ2-1; D call uncertain. The CDR3 contains 12 residues. The germline gives CDR1 SGHVS, CDR2 FNYEAQ. The V end lost 2 bases, the J end lost 6 bases, and 5 bases lay between the germline ends. CDR3 protein: CASSLLSNEQFF. The CDR3 nucleotides are TGTGCCAGCAGCTTATTATCCAATGAGCAGTTCTTC.

The gene calls are TRBV10-3 and TRBJ1-2; 8 bases map to TRBD1. V was clipped by 4 bases and J by 4 bases; unmatched bases: 5. CDR1 and CDR2 (germline): ENHRY, SYGVKD. This CDR3 comprises 14 residues. In DNA form, the CDR3 reads TGTGCCATCAGTGCGCAAGGACAGGGCTATGGCTACACCTTC. It translates to CAISAQGQGYGYTF.